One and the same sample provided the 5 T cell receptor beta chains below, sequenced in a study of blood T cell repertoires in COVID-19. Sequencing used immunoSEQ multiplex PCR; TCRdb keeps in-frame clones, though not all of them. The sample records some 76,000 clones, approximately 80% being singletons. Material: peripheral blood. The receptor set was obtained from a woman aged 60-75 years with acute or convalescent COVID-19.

CDR3 in amino acids: CATSDSTGGNTEAFF. The CDR3 DNA reads TGTGCCACCAGTGATTCTACAGGGGGGAACACTGAAGCTTTCTTT. The chain has TRBV24-1 and TRBJ1-1; 8 bases agree with TRBD1. V shed 2 bases, J shed 1 base, and the junction held 2 bases outside the gene matches. Germline-derived CDR1 and CDR2 are KGHDR and SFDVKD. The CDR3 contains 15 residues.

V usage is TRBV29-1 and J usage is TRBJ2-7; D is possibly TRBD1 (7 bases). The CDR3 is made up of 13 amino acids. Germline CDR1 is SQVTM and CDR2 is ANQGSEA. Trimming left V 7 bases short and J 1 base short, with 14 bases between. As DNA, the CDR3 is TGCAGCGCTGGGCAGGGGGGTTCCTACGAGCAGTACTTC. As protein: CSAGQGGSYEQYF.

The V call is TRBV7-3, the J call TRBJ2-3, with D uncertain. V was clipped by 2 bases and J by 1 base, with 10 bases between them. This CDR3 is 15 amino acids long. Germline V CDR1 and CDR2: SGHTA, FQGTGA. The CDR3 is CASSLGHSRTDTQYF. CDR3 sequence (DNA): TGTGCCAGCAGCTTAGGGCATTCCCGCACAGATACGCAGTATTTT.

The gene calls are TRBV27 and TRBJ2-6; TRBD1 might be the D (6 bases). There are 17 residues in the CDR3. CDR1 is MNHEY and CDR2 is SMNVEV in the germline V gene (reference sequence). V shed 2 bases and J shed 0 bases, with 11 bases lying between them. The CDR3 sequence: CASSLGLGGSGANVLTF. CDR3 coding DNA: TGTGCCAGCAGTTTAGGTTTAGGGGGCTCTGGGGCCAACGTCCTGACTTTC.

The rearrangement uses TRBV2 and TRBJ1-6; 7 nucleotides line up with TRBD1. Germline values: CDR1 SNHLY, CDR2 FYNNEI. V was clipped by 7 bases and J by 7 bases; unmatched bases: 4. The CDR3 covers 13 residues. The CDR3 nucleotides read TGTGCCAGCAATGTCAGGGGGAATTCACCCCTCCACTTT. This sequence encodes CASNVRGNSPLHF.